These 15 T cell receptor beta chains were sequenced from one sample in a study of OX40 agonist ivuxolimab in advanced cancers. The method was immunoSEQ multiplex PCR; TCRdb's version includes in-frame clones alone and lacks a portion of them. The sample carries about 59,000 clones, around 83% recorded once. Material: CD4+ or CD8+ T cells sorted from blood, obtained in a trial of the OX40 agonist ivuxolimab. The source of these receptors is an adult with an advanced solid tumor such as melanoma, head and neck, liver or kidney cancer.

The chain employs TRBV11-2 and TRBJ2-7; unclear D gene. The germline CDR1 and CDR2 sequences are SGHAT and FQNNGV. The CDR3 loop spans 12 amino acids. V lost 0 bases and J 3 bases, leaving 3 bases between the germline ends. CDR3 amino acids: CASSLDYYEQYF. CDR3 nucleotide sequence: TGTGCCAGCAGCTTAGATTACTACGAGCAGTACTTC.

V usage is TRBV7-2 and J usage is TRBJ1-2, with 9 bases identical to TRBD1. V lost 4 bases to trimming and J lost 4 bases; unmatched junction nucleotides: 1. This CDR3 has 13 residues. Germline V CDR1 and CDR2: SGHTA, FQGNSA. The CDR3 reads CASSSGQGYGYTF. DNA for the CDR3: TGTGCCAGCAGCTCGGGACAGGGCTATGGCTACACCTTC.

The chain couples TRBV6-6 to TRBJ2-3, with 10 bases lining up with TRBD2. The junction had 3 bases not matched to a gene; V was cut back by 5 bases and J by 1 base. The CDR3 sequence is 15 residues long. CDR1 and CDR2 from the germline V gene are MNHNY and SVGAGI (reference sequence). CDR3 DNA: TGTGCCAGCAGTCCTGGACTAGCGGGCACAGATACGCAGTATTTT. Its protein is CASSPGLAGTDTQYF.

J is TRBJ1-1 and V is TRBV5-4; D ambiguous. V was shortened by 0 bases and J by 1 base, with 10 bases between the two germline ends. This CDR3 spans 15 amino acids. Germline CDR1 and CDR2: SGHNT and YYREEE (reference sequence). The CDR3 nucleotides are TGTGCCAGCAGCTTGGGGCGGGTACCGAACACTGAAGCTTTCTTT. Translation: CASSLGRVPNTEAFF.

This clone was observed a few times. This sequence joins TRBV2 and TRBJ2-7; 7 nucleotides match TRBD1. The CDR3 extends over 15 amino acids. From germline, CDR1 is SNHLY and CDR2 FYNNEI. The V segment lost 5 bases and the J segment 9 bases; nucleotides outside the gene matches: 16. The CDR3 region has the DNA TGTGCCAGCAGTCCTATAGGACCAGGGGGTGAACGGCAGTACTTC. Protein: CASSPIGPGGERQYF. Supplemented by reference TRBV2 and TRBJ2-7, the full variable domain reads EPEVTQTPSHQVTQMGQEVILRCVPISNHLYFYWYRQILGQKVEFLVSFYNNEISEKSEIFDDQFSVERPDGSNFTLKIRSTKLEDSAMYFCASSPIGPGGERQYFGPGTRLTVT.

This chain links TRBV10-3 with TRBJ1-3, with 10 bases lining up with TRBD1. Unmatched junction bases numbered 4, after V lost 5 bases and J lost 3 bases. This CDR3 has 15 residues. CDR1 is ENHRY and CDR2 is SYGVKD in the germline V gene. CDR3: CAISLTGGDGNTIYF. DNA of the CDR3: TGTGCCATCAGTTTGACAGGGGGCGATGGAAACACCATATATTTT.

This clone was seen a few times. This chain joins TRBV5-1 and TRBJ2-7; D is unresolved. The V gene's germline CDR1 is SGHRS and CDR2 YFSETQ. This CDR3 spans 14 amino acids. V gave up 0 bases and J gave up 0 bases, with 7 bases separating them. CDR3 loop: CASSLVGSSYEQYF. As DNA, the CDR3 is TGCGCCAGCAGCTTGGTTGGCTCCTCCTACGAGCAGTACTTC. Looking up the rest from reference TRBV5-1 and TRBJ2-7 gives the full variable domain: KAGVTQTPRYLIKTRGQQVTLSCSPISGHRSVSWYQQTPGQGLQFLFEYFSETQRNKGNFPGRFSGRQFSNSRSEMNVSTLELGDSALYLCASSLVGSSYEQYFGPGTRLTVT.

This chain uses TRBV6-1 with TRBJ2-7, with 10 positions matching TRBD2. Germline CDR1 and CDR2: MNHNS and SASEGT. The V segment lost 8 bases and the J segment 1 base; nucleotides outside the gene matches: 8. CDR3 length equals 15 residues. The CDR3 DNA reads as TGTGCCAGCGACGGGGTAGCGGGAGGATCCTACGAGCAGTACTTC. Protein sequence: CASDGVAGGSYEQYF.

The chain combines TRBV28 with TRBJ1-5, with D unresolved. The CDR3 contains 13 residues. Between the trimmed V and J ends, which lost 7 bases and 4 bases, there was a span of 11 bases. The germline V gene encodes CDR1 MDHEN and CDR2 SYDVKM. The CDR3 loop reads CASITSGNQPQHF. CDR3 bases: TGTGCCAGCATAACTTCAGGAAATCAGCCCCAGCATTTT.

This clone has just a few counts. This chain joins TRBV6-6 and TRBJ2-3; weak D call: TRBD2 (5 bases). Germline V CDR1 and CDR2: MNHNY, SVGAGI (reference sequence). The CDR3 totals 14 residues. Trimming stripped 10 bases from V and 1 base from J, with 15 bases between. The CDR3 coding sequence is TGTGCCACAGGTGGCGGGTTCGGCACAGATACGCAGTATTTT. As protein: CATGGGFGTDTQYF.

J is TRBJ1-5 and V is TRBV4-1; the D is unclear. V was shortened by 3 bases and J by 3 bases, with 18 bases between the two germline ends. The germline CDR1 and CDR2 sequences are MGHRA and YSYEKL. CDR3 size: 17 residues. The CDR3 region is CASSHIMGTADNQPQHF. Here the CDR3 DNA reads TGCGCCAGCAGCCACATAATGGGTACTGCTGACAATCAGCCCCAGCATTTT.

CDR3 bases: TGTGCCAGTAGTATGGTGGGATGGGGGGAAGAGACCCAGTACTTC. Its protein product is CASSMVGWGEETQYF. The chain uses TRBV19 and TRBJ2-5, with D perhaps matching TRBD2 (6 bases). V lost 3 bases and J lost 3, with 14 bases in between. Per germline, CDR1 LNHDA and CDR2 SQIVND (reference sequence). This CDR3 is 15 amino acids long.

A single count supports this clone. CDR3 loop: CASSLERTSPDTQYF. The DNA of the CDR3 is TGTGCCAGCAGCTTAGAGCGGACTAGCCCAGATACGCAGTATTTT. The V gene is TRBV11-2, the J gene TRBJ2-3, with 8 bases aligning to TRBD2. Germline CDR1 reads SGHAT; CDR2 reads FQNNGV. V gave up 0 bases and J gave up 4 bases; unmatched junction bases: 3. The CDR3 is made up of 15 amino acids. Drawing the rest from reference TRBV11-2 and TRBJ2-3, the complete variable domain is EAGVAQSPRYKIIEKRQSVAFWCNPISGHATLYWYQQILGQGPKLLIQFQNNGVVDDSQLPKDRFSAERLKGVDSTLKIQPAKLEDSAVYLCASSLERTSPDTQYFGPGTRLTVL.

V usage is TRBV10-2 and J usage is TRBJ2-7; TRBD2 agrees at 14 bases. With 6 bases clipped from V and 4 bases from J, the junction kept 11 bases outside the gene matches. Germline values: CDR1 WSHSY, CDR2 SAAADI. The CDR3 contains 17 residues. CDR3 coding DNA: TGCGCCAGCAGGGCCGGACTAGCGGGAGGCCCGCATTACGAGCAGTACTTC. This gives the protein CASRAGLAGGPHYEQYF.

This clone was observed a single time. The chain joins TRBV6-5 to TRBJ2-1; D is ambiguous. The CDR3 totals 12 residues. Germline values: CDR1 MNHEY, CDR2 SVGAGI. V lost 3 bases and J 8 bases, leaving 8 bases between the germline ends. CDR3 residues: CASSYNLYEQFF. DNA of the CDR3: TGTGCCAGCAGTTATAACCTGTATGAGCAGTTCTTC.